This TCR beta chain was sequenced in a study of spatial heterogeneity in lung cancer. Study information: Counts of TCR transcripts in tumor regions correlated strongly with a T cell module score (derived from matched bulk RNA-seq).

TCRdb ran MiXCR on the 5' RACE reads and lists one entry per CDR3 protein. In the table there are 4,400 or so distinct CDR3 sequences, under 8.5% of which are singletons. Study-wide results and limits: Tumor mutation counts were tracked by expanded intratumoral alpha and beta TCR counts.

Sample time point: sample taken at primary tumor resection. A total of around 76 untreated early-stage non-small cell lung cancer patients served as donors. Whole RNA, which was extracted from tumor, nontumor lung tissue or frozen PBMC, was sequenced without any cell sorting. Note on this clonotype: As yet, its antigen is unknown.

Trimming removed 5 bases from V and 4 bases from J; junction bases left unmatched: 4. CDR3 size: 14 residues. The chain recombines TRBV12-3 or TRBV12-4 with TRBJ2-7, with 11 bases aligning to TRBD2. Sequencing used lung tumor tissue, obtained at surgery. The receptor comes from a female donor with early-stage non-small cell lung cancer. DNA for the CDR3: TGTGCCAGCAGTACACTAGCGGGGGTATACGAGCAGTACTTC. As protein: CASSTLAGVYEQYF.